What follows is one TCR beta chain and its context. This entry belongs to a study of CD8+ T cells in alopecia areata. Once RNA had been extracted, it was reverse transcribed into cDNA to act as the sequencing template. Clones were sequenced by immunoSEQ multiplex PCR, and TCRdb holds only the in-frame ones, with some missing. This table has under 25,000 clones, about 63% appearing once. Treatment indicated: oral pan-JAK inhibitor, 5-10 mg twice daily. In alopecia areata patients, both lesional scalp punch biopsies and peripheral blood were collected. J gave up 2 bases and V 4 bases, and 7 bases lay outside the gene matches. Germline assignment: CDR1 MNHEY and CDR2 SMNVEV (reference sequence). This CDR3 has 16 residues.

The rearrangement links TRBV27 to TRBJ2-1; 8 bases align to TRBD1. The sequence derives from a human donor with alopecia areata. The material sequenced was skin, taken at week 4, from a patient treated with tofacitinib. This CDR3 reads CASSSPDREAYNEQFF. The CDR3, as DNA: TGTGCCAGCAGTTCTCCGGACAGGGAGGCCTACAATGAGCAGTTCTTC.